The 8 T cell receptor beta chains reported below all come from one sample, sequenced in a study of T cells after yellow fever vaccination. TCRdb independently ran MiXCR on the 5' RACE reads; one entry per CDR3 protein. Of 400,000 or so distinct CDR3 sequences listed, 18% are singletons. The sequenced sample was PBMCs, obtained before the yellow fever booster vaccination. These receptors came from a man in his late teens or twenties who received the YFV17D yellow fever vaccine.

In this sample, this clonotype turned up a few times. The gene calls are TRBV6-5 and TRBJ2-5, with 10 bases fitting TRBD2. The V gene end was trimmed by 3 bases and the J gene end by 3 bases; junction bases not matched to a gene: 4. Germline CDR1 is MNHEY and CDR2 is SVGAGI. The CDR3 contains 15 residues. The CDR3 loop is CASSYSLAGEETQYF. CDR3 nucleotide sequence: TGTGCCAGCAGTTATAGCCTAGCGGGGGAAGAGACCCAGTACTTC.

This clonotype was detected many times. The chain uses TRBV12-3 or TRBV12-4 and TRBJ1-2; D gene uncertain. This CDR3 contains 13 residues. The germline V and J ends were trimmed by 6 bases and 0 bases, with 8 bases remaining between them. For the CDR3, the DNA is TGTGCCAGCAGACCGGGATCTAACTATGGCTACACCTTC. This gives the protein CASRPGSNYGYTF.

The CDR3 protein is CASSLVGGSSTDTQYF. The CDR3 bases are TGTGCCAGCAGTTTAGTGGGGGGTTCTAGCACAGATACGCAGTATTTT. The V gene is TRBV12-3 or TRBV12-4, the J gene TRBJ2-3; D possibly corresponds to TRBD2 (6 bases). V dropped 1 base and J dropped 0 bases, with 11 bases sitting between them. This CDR3 spans 16 amino acids.

In this sample, this clonotype turned up a few times. This sequence joins TRBV7-9 and TRBJ2-2, with D tentatively TRBD2 (5 bases). Germline V gene data show CDR1 as SEHNR and CDR2 as FQNEAQ (reference sequence). The V gene lost 7 bases and the J gene lost 3 bases, with 18 bases spanning the gap. The CDR3 extends over 16 amino acids. The DNA for the CDR3 is TGTGCCAGCAACCCCCCATCCAGCGGCGACACCGGGGAGCTGTTTTTT. Amino acids: CASNPPSSGDTGELFF. The complete variable domain, with remaining parts taken from reference TRBV7-9 and TRBJ2-2, reads DTGVSQNPRHKITKRGQNVTFRCDPISEHNRLYWYRQTLGQGPEFLTYFQNEAQLEKSRLLSDRFSAERPKGSFSTLEIQRTEQGDSAMYLCASNPPSSGDTGELFFGEGSRLTVL.

The chain links TRBV4-1 to TRBJ2-7; D not certain. This CDR3 spans 15 amino acids. Trimming cost V 7 bases and J 0 bases, with 16 bases left between them. CDR1 is MGHRA, CDR2 YSYEKL, per germline. The CDR3 region has the DNA TGCGCCAGCACCTCTCACCCTGCAGTCTCCTACGAGCAGTACTTC. Encoded protein: CASTSHPAVSYEQYF.

This clonotype was counted a few times. CDR3 protein: CSALTGEGNTEAFF. The CDR3 bases are TGCAGTGCTCTTACAGGTGAAGGGAACACTGAAGCTTTCTTT. This chain connects TRBV20-1 to TRBJ1-1; D might be TRBD1 (5 bases). Germline assignment: CDR1 DFQATT and CDR2 SNEGSKA (reference sequence). This CDR3 is built from 14 residues. V was shortened by 5 bases and J by 1 base, with 14 bases between the two germline ends.

The chain has TRBV24-1 and TRBJ2-5; the D gene is possibly TRBD1 (6 bases). V was shortened by 10 bases and J by 3 bases, with 17 bases between the two germline ends. The CDR3 consists of 14 residues. Germline V gene lookup returns CDR1 KGHDR and CDR2 SFDVKD. The DNA for the CDR3 is TGTGCCACGGTTAAACAGGGCGGAGAAGAGACCCAGTACTTC. This translates into CATVKQGGEETQYF.

The rearrangement links TRBV2 to TRBJ2-1, with D perhaps being TRBD1 or TRBD2 (5 bases each). The CDR3 consists of 15 residues. V was cut by 8 bases and J by 2 bases, with 16 bases left in between. Germline loops: CDR1 SNHLY, CDR2 FYNNEI. The CDR3, as DNA: TGTGCCAGCCGGACAAGCGGTAATCCCTACAATGAGCAGTTCTTC. Encoded protein: CASRTSGNPYNEQFF.